The rows below give T cell receptor beta chains drawn from one sample of a study of OX40 agonist ivuxolimab in advanced cancers. Measured with immunoSEQ multiplex PCR; TCRdb has only the in-frame clones, and not every one. The sample contains about 57,000 clones, approximately 80% of which appear only once. The sequencing here drew on CD4+ or CD8+ T cells sorted from blood, taken in a trial of the OX40 agonist ivuxolimab. Every receptor here comes from an adult with an advanced solid tumor such as melanoma, head and neck, liver or kidney cancer. Both conserved end residues are part of each CDR3. A D gene is named only where the DNA matches it firmly. A row's size may be missing; if present it is once, few, many or a size class.

CDR3 length	clone size	V gene	D gene	J gene	CDR3 DNA	CDR3 protein
14	NA	TRBV30	TRBD1	TRBJ2-3	TGTGCCTGGAGTAAGGGACAGGGCGCAGATACGCAGTATTTT	CAWSKGQGADTQYF
13	once	TRBV7-3	NA	TRBJ1-5	TGTGCCAGCAGCTTGGGGGGAGGCCAGCCCCAGCATTTT	CASSLGGGQPQHF
14	NA	TRBV2	TRBD2	TRBJ2-2	TGTGCCAGCAGGGAAGCGGGGATCACCGGGGAGCTGTTTTTT	CASREAGITGELFF
17	few	TRBV19	TRBD1	TRBJ1-2	TGTGCCAGTACCCCCCAGCGAGGGGGCACAGCTAACTATGGCTACACCTTC	CASTPQRGGTANYGYTF
15	NA	TRBV6-1	TRBD2	TRBJ2-7	TGTGCCAGCAGTGTACCGGGGGGGGCTGGCTACGAGCAGTACTTC	CASSVPGGAGYEQYF
13	NA	TRBV30	TRBD2	TRBJ2-1	TGTGCCTGGAACAGCGGGAGGGCCGATGAGCAGTTCTTC	CAWNSGRADEQFF
14	NA	TRBV10-2	NA	TRBJ2-2	TGCGCCAGCAGTGAATCCGGGGGCACCGGGGAGCTGTTTTTT	CASSESGGTGELFF
13	NA	TRBV7-3	NA	TRBJ2-1	TGTGCCAGCAGCTTAAGTGCAGTCAATGAGCAGTTCTTC	CASSLSAVNEQFF
16	NA	TRBV28	TRBD1	TRBJ2-4	TGTGCCGGCAGAGGGGACAGGGTTATGGCCAAAAACATTCAGTACTTC	CAGRGDRVMAKNIQYF
14	NA	TRBV28	TRBD2	TRBJ2-7	TGTGCCAGCAGGGGGGGGGTAAGGACCTACGAGCAGTACTTC	CASRGGVRTYEQYF
13	once	TRBV6-1	TRBD1	TRBJ2-7	TGTGCCAGCAGTCCCAGGGGGCCCTACGAGCAGTACTTC	CASSPRGPYEQYF
15	NA	TRBV7-8	NA	TRBJ2-7	TGTGCCAGCAGCTTCCGTCAAACTCAAACCTACGAGCAGTACTTC	CASSFRQTQTYEQYF
15	NA	TRBV7-9	NA	TRBJ1-4	TGTGCCAGCAGCCCGGCAGCATGGGCTAATGAAAAACTGTTTTTT	CASSPAAWANEKLFF
13	NA	TRBV5-6	NA	TRBJ2-7	TGTGCCAGCAGTCCAACCTTTGAGGGCGGGCAGTACTTC	CASSPTFEGGQYF
14	NA	TRBV5-8	NA	TRBJ2-3	TGTGCCAGCAGCCGCAGGGCTAGCACAGATACGCAGTATTTT	CASSRRASTDTQYF
15	NA	TRBV6-6	TRBD1	TRBJ1-2	TGTGCCAGCAGTTCAACCCAGGGGGCGAGGATTGGCTACACCTTC	CASSSTQGARIGYTF